Listed here are 19 T cell receptor beta chains from one sample, sequenced in a study of tumor and adjacent non-tumor tissue in lung cancer. This sample's RNA came from whole unsorted tissue. Distant lung tissue was collected more than 3 cm away from the tumor edge. A modified ARM-PCR protocol with three rounds of nested PCR amplified TCRbeta. TCRdb ran MiXCR on the multiplex PCR reads and lists one entry per CDR3 protein. The sample contains approximately 90,000 distinct CDR3 sequences, about 77% of which appear only once. Material: distant non-tumor lung tissue. The receptors originated from a woman aged 50 to 65 with non-small cell lung cancer.

On this clonotype itself: The CDR3 carries no conserved terminal phenylalanine or tryptophan, so it likely arises from a read error. V usage is TRBV28 and J usage is TRBJ1-6; 9 nucleotides align to TRBD1. The germline V gene encodes CDR1 MDHEN and CDR2 SYDVKM. The J segment lost 7 bases and the V segment lost 4 bases, leaving 5 bases of the junction unmatched. The CDR3 is 15 residues long. The CDR3 bases are TGTGCCAGCAGTTCCTCTGGGACAGGGAATTCACCCCTCCACCTT. As protein: CASSSSGTGNSPLHL.

The CDR3 loop is CGNSPVGLGVREYEQYF. The CDR3 DNA reads as TGCGGCAACAGCCCGGTTGGACTGGGGGTTCGGGAATACGAGCAGTACTTC. This chain joins TRBV5-1 and TRBJ2-7, with D perhaps given as TRBD1 or TRBD2 (5 bases each). Per the germline V gene, CDR1 is SGHRS and CDR2 is YFSETQ. The CDR3 consists of 17 residues.

Of note for this clonotype: Compared with germline, one end of the junction differs, possibly owing to a read error. The chain joins TRBV5-1 to TRBJ2-1; tentatively, D is TRBD2 (6 bases). Germline lookup yields CDR1 SGHRS and CDR2 YFSETQ. The CDR3 has 15 residues. This CDR3 reads CASSLDGTPRGEHYF. The CDR3 DNA follows: TGCGCCAGCAGCTTGGACGGGACTCCACGCGGGGAGCACTACTTC.

In the case of this clonotype: This could be a read error, since a much larger clone is one nucleotide away. The CDR3 loop is CASKTELAGVDTQYF. Here the CDR3 DNA reads TGTGCCAGCAAGACGGAACTAGCGGGAGTGGATACGCAGTATTTT. The chain employs TRBV5-4 and TRBJ2-3, with 11 bases aligning to TRBD2. V shed 6 bases, J shed 6 bases, and the junction held 9 bases outside the gene matches. Germline V CDR1 and CDR2: SGHNT, YYREEE (reference sequence). The CDR3 has 15 residues.

With respect to this clonotype: This could be a read error, since a much larger clone is one nucleotide away. No conserved phenylalanine or tryptophan is present at the end of the CDR3, so a read error is the likely explanation. The chain combines TRBV10-3 with TRBJ1-5; unclear D gene. Germline V CDR1 and CDR2: ENHRY, SYGVKD. The CDR3 covers 14 residues. With 0 bases removed from V and 6 bases from J, the gap between germline ends came to 9 bases. The CDR3 bases are TGTGCCATCAGTGAGTCGGGAGGGCGTCAGCCCCAGCATTCT. Translating gives CAISESGGRQPQHS.

Regarding this clonotype: One junction end does not reproduce the germline sequence, and a read error may be involved. The V call is TRBV11-2, the J call TRBJ2-1; 9 positions agree with TRBD2. Germline CDR1 and CDR2: SGHAT and FQNNGV. The CDR3 runs to 18 residues. In DNA, the CDR3 is TGTGCCAGCAGCTTAGCTGCTAGCGGGGATACCTCCTACCATGAGCAGTTCTTC. It encodes CASSLAASGDTSYHEQFF.

Turning to this clonotype: With a much larger clone just one base away, this may be a read error. The J gene is TRBJ2-1, the V gene TRBV14, with 10 nucleotides matching TRBD2. Germline CDR1 reads SGHDN; CDR2 reads FVKESK. The CDR3 totals 18 residues. The CDR3 loop reads CVSSQERREREGYNEQFF. Written as DNA, the CDR3 is TGTGTCAGCAGCCAAGAAAGGAGGGAGCGGGAGGGATACAATGAGCAGTTCTTC.

This clonotype was recorded only once. The chain links TRBV11-2 to TRBJ2-7; 8 positions match TRBD1. The V gene end was trimmed by 5 bases and the J gene end by 3 bases; junction bases not matched to a gene: 9. CDR1 and CDR2 from the germline V gene are SGHAT and FQNNGV. The CDR3 consists of 15 residues. CDR3 in DNA: TGTGCCAGCAGCACGAGGACAGGGCGCATCTACGAGCAGTACTTC. Amino acid sequence: CASSTRTGRIYEQYF.

The J gene is TRBJ2-7, the V gene TRBV11-3, with D perhaps matching TRBD2 (5 bases). Deletions cut 5 bases from V and 12 bases from J, with 26 bases between. CDR1 is SGHNT and CDR2 is YENEEA in the germline V gene. The CDR3 is made up of 15 amino acids. CDR3 DNA sequence: TGTGCCAGCAGCCCCCTTGGAGGAGTGGGGTGCGAGGGGTACTTC. It codes for CASSPLGGVGCEGYF. Full variable domain (missing parts from reference TRBV11-3 and TRBJ2-7): EAGVVQSPRYKIIEKKQPVAFWCNPISGHNTLYWYLQNLGQGPELLIRYENEEAVDDSQLPKDRFSAERLKGVDSTLKIQPAELGDSAVYLCASSPLGGVGCEGYFGPGTRLTVT.

As to this clonotype: Mismatch with germline at one junction end may stem from a read error. The gene calls are TRBV11-2 and TRBJ2-7, with D perhaps TRBD1 (6 bases). Germline assignment: CDR1 SGHAT and CDR2 FQNNGV. The CDR3 is 15 amino acids. DNA of the CDR3: TGTGCCAGCAGCATCGGGACACGGCGCACCTACGAACAGTATTTC. Amino acid sequence: CASSIGTRRTYEQYF.

As for this clonotype: No conserved phenylalanine or tryptophan ends this CDR3, so it is likely a read error. It is unclear where the CDR3 begins or ends on the DNA, so no DNA is shown, and the CDR3 is as TCRdb lists it. The chain joins TRBV6-5 to TRBJ1-1. The CDR3 is 15 amino acids in total, end residues counted. CDR1 and CDR2 (germline): MNHEY, SVGAGI. The CDR3 sequence: CASSDPTRQNTEAFL.

On this clonotype: This CDR3 fails to terminate in the conserved phenylalanine or tryptophan, so it likely reflects a read error. The chain links TRBV29-1 to TRBJ1-1, with D possibly being TRBD1 (5 bases). Germline CDR1 is SQVTM and CDR2 is ANQGSEA. This CDR3 is built from 16 residues. The CDR3 nucleotides are TGTAGCGTTGAAGGGACCCCGACCGCTTTAGATGCTGAAGCTTTCCTT. Its translation is CSVEGTPTALDAEAFL.

Regarding this clonotype: The conserved phenylalanine or tryptophan is not found at the CDR3 terminus, so this likely reflects a read error. This chain uses TRBV11-2 with TRBJ1-5, with a possible D match to TRBD1 (6 bases). The germline gives CDR1 SGHAT, CDR2 FQNNGV. This CDR3 has 15 amino acids. CDR3 amino acids: CASSVEGVSNQPQHL. The CDR3 bases are TGTGCCAGCAGCGTGGAGGGGGTTAGCAATCAACCCCAGCATCTT.

Concerning this clonotype: One end of the junction fails to match germline, which may point to a read error. The chain's CDR3 is CASTSQGAVNEAFF. In nucleotides, the CDR3 is TGTGCTAGCACCTCACAGGGGGCTGTCAATGAAGCTTTCTTC. V usage is TRBV6-5 and J usage is TRBJ1-1, with 9 bases matching TRBD1. Per germline, CDR1 MNHEY and CDR2 SVGAGI. The CDR3 contains 14 residues.

In this sample, this clonotype turned up a few times. An end of the junction differs from the germline gene, which may be a read error. This chain joins TRBV6-2 or TRBV6-3 and TRBJ2-2, with 7 bases fitting TRBD1. The CDR3 has 15 amino acids. Germline V gene data show CDR1 as MNHEY and CDR2 as SVGEGT. The CDR3 spells CASSRQGTVTRELFF. CDR3 DNA sequence: TGTGCCAGCAGTCGACAGGGAACTGTCACCCGGGAGCTGTTTTTT.

Notes on this clonotype: Its ends do not fully match the called genes, so a read error is possible. The rearrangement joins TRBV29-1 to TRBJ2-3; the match to TRBD2 covers 7 bases. Germline V gene lookup returns CDR1 SQVTM and CDR2 ANQGSEA. This CDR3 region has 17 residues. CDR3 region: CSVEIGEAGANTDAQYF. In nucleotides, the CDR3 is TGCAGCGTTGAAATCGGCGAGGCGGGAGCGAACACAGATGCGCAGTATTTT.

Notes on this clonotype: The CDR3 ends on some other residue instead of the conserved phenylalanine or tryptophan, so this is likely a read error. The V and J genes are TRBV5-1 and TRBJ2-2, with a possible D match to TRBD1 (6 bases). CDR1 is SGHRS, CDR2 YFSETQ, per germline. The length of the CDR3 is 14 residues. The DNA of the CDR3 is TGCGTCAGCAGCCTCGGACAGACCCCCGGGGAGCTGTTTATT. Translated, it gives CVSSLGQTPGELFI.

A note on this clonotype: A clone one base away is much larger, so this may be a read error. The chain is built from TRBV20-1 and TRBJ2-2; TRBD2 agrees at 10 bases. Germline CDR1 and CDR2: DFQATT and SNEGSKA (reference sequence). With 6 bases clipped from V and 3 bases from J, the junction kept 10 bases outside the gene matches. The CDR3 is 16 residues long. The chain's CDR3 is CSAMGLAGVYTGELFF. In nucleotides, the CDR3 is TGCAGTGCCATGGGGCTAGCGGGAGTTTACACCGGGGAGCTGTTTTTT.

This clonotype appeared once. This sequence joins TRBV29-1 and TRBJ2-5, with 9 bases aligning to TRBD2. This CDR3 contains 14 residues. In germline, CDR1 is SQVTM, CDR2 ANQGSEA. After removal of 7 bases from V and 8 bases from J, the junction contained 14 bases not matched to a gene. CDR3: CSADGAGGQDTQYF. The DNA for the CDR3 is TGCAGCGCTGACGGGGCGGGAGGGCAGGACACCCAGTACTTC.